The source of this T cell receptor (beta chain) is a study of cytomegalovirus exposure and HLA in healthy donors. PCR involved 60 Vbeta and 13 Jbeta primers. TCRdb's table, derived via immunoSEQ multiplex PCR, lists solely in-frame clones and lacks some. Of 64,000 or so clones listed, approximately 70% were seen once; the top ten hold roughly 10%. Concerning this clone: Its target is not known.

CDR1 and CDR2 (germline): PRHDT, FYEKMQ (reference sequence). The V segment lost 5 bases and the J segment 5 bases; nucleotides outside the gene matches: 9. The CDR3 length is 16 residues. Study observations and caveats: Later analysis associated a missense DCLRE1C variant with TCR beta V- and J-gene trimming.

Sequencing was performed on PBMCs. The clonotype was recovered from a woman in her 50s in good health and CMV-seropositive. V is TRBV13 and J is TRBJ2-5; 12 nucleotides align to TRBD2. CDR3: CASSQQGLAGFETQYF. In DNA form, the CDR3 reads TGTGCCAGCAGCCAGCAAGGACTAGCGGGATTTGAGACCCAGTACTTC.